This TCR beta chain was observed in a study of cytomegalovirus exposure and HLA in healthy donors. Background on the study: The 120 validation repertoires used the same platform as the roughly 700 first-cohort repertoires (as reported by a later analysis). Whole-study findings and limits: According to the study, around 160 TCR beta chains were cytomegalovirus-associated. One later analysis, an examination of the 120 validation repertoires, found that first-cohort TCR clusters tended to co-occur in them.

The assay was immunoSEQ multiplex PCR, and TCRdb's table has in-frame clones only and misses some. This table holds 110,000 to 150,000 clones, 85% to 95% found once. Trimming took 7 bases from V and 4 from J; bases not matched to a gene: 7. The CDR3 is made up of 13 amino acids. Germline assignment: CDR1 MDHEN and CDR2 SYDVKM. Comment on this clone: Its antigen is as yet unknown.

The sequenced sample was PBMCs. The clonotype comes from a man aged 18 to 29 in good health and CMV-seropositive. The chain has TRBV28 and TRBJ2-7; 7 bases align to TRBD2. CDR3 region: CASKREGLYEQYF. As DNA, the CDR3 is TGTGCCAGCAAGAGGGAGGGCCTTTACGAGCAGTACTTC.